This TCR beta chain was documented in a study of cytomegalovirus exposure and HLA in healthy donors. About the research overall: An earlier analysis found roughly 100 million unique TCR beta sequences from about 190 million T cells. Study-wide results and limits: The study labeled 150 or so TCR beta chains cytomegalovirus-associated. It has been reported that TCR beta sequences accurately predicted the HLA-A and HLA-B alleles of most subjects.

Germline values: CDR1 SGHTA, CDR2 FQGNSA. CDR3 length equals 14 residues. V lost 1 base to trimming and J lost 8 bases, with 11 bases between them. In the PCR, 60 Vbeta and 13 Jbeta primers were used. Only in-frame clones appear in the TCRdb table, and some are missing; sequencing was by immunoSEQ multiplex PCR. The sample carries 150,000 to 200,000 clones, roughly 87% recorded once. This clone was observed a few times. What it binds is not known. The receptor comes from a man between 40 and 49 years old in good health and CMV-seronegative. The sequenced sample was PBMCs. The gene calls are TRBV7-2 and TRBJ1-4, with no clear D. CDR3 in DNA: TGTGCCAGCAGCTTAGGATCGGGAACCGAAAAACTGTTTTTT. It codes for CASSLGSGTEKLFF.